This T cell receptor (beta chain) originates from a study of cytomegalovirus exposure and HLA in healthy donors (dated 2017 in TCRdb). About the investigation overall: In an earlier analysis of fewer than 750 of the donors, 276 Gb of sequence data and 90 million to 120 million unique TCR beta sequences from about 179 million T cells were reported. About 280 gigabases of sequencing data and around 88 million unique TCR sequences made up an early release that covered nearly 650 HLA-typed donors. The genetic ancestry cluster associated with self-reported Caucasian donors included approximately 85% of the roughly 360 genotyped donors. The study aimed to test whether cataloging public T cell receptors could reveal signatures of past pathogen exposure. The T cell repertoires of 666 subjects were profiled by immunosequencing and related to cytomegalovirus serostatus. Besides the first cohort of hundreds of subjects, a separate validation cohort made up of roughly 130 different subjects was used. The study combined high-throughput TCR immunosequencing, statistical association of individual TCRs with disease status, and machine learning to predict cytomegalovirus infection status. To study patterns of TCR occurrence, a later analysis re-analyzed previously published TCR beta repertoires from 700 or so donors and added high-resolution HLA genotyping. The later analysis used no new phenotypic data to find candidate immune exposures, relying instead on TCR beta sequences and their occurrence across donors. An earlier analysis of several hundred of the donors applied high-throughput TCR beta sequencing to assess whether each TCR beta V gene segment acted as functional or pseudogenic. Donor age, sex, ethnicity and CMV serostatus were compiled alongside the repertoire data. In a later genetic analysis, genome-wide SNP genotypes for about three fifths of the roughly 670 donors were used, and that subset was treated as a discovery cohort. All discovery cohort repertoires had been generated on a single sequencing platform. Class I and class II HLA loci were covered by the typing at four-digit resolution. Typing coverage varied by locus: roughly 620-640 donors for A, B, C, DRB1 and DQB1; roughly 510 for DQA1; around 610 for DPA1; under 490 for DPB1. A few DR-DQ haplotypes were treated as single units for association and clustering because of strong linkage in the cohort. Across some 400 genotyped donors of the cohort, an average of roughly 200,000 unique TCR beta nucleotide sequences per donor were sequenced, and approximately 17% of those sequences were non-productive.

A few counts support this clone. This receptor's antigen is unknown. One base away there is no much larger clone; base qualities are not given. The cohort was made up of 666 healthy bone marrow donors. At the time of sampling, all cohort members were nominally healthy, though unrecorded immune exposures were likely present. The donor tested CMV seronegative and was one of the 352 seronegative cohort members. A peripheral blood sample was provided by each donor, and peripheral blood mononuclear cells were used for TCR beta sequencing. Genomic DNA extraction from the blood cell samples was performed with the Qiagen DNeasy Blood Extraction Kit. What the research found in general, with its limitations: Only TCR beta chains were sequenced in this cohort, and the absence of alpha or paired-chain data limited detectable features. According to the authors, the approach could potentially be generalized to other disease states and immunological phenotypes. According to a later analysis, most CMV-associated TCR beta chains appeared to be HLA-restricted, and the HLA associations seemed to be driven largely by CMV exposure. In a later analysis, some 18,000 TCR beta sequences were associated with specific HLA alleles at a false discovery rate of 0.05. Because HLA typing was unavailable for some donors at each locus, only the typed subset was used in association tests. Because the 87-base-pair reads could not distinguish some IMGT-functional V segments, including TRBV6-2 and TRBV6-3, those segments were excluded. When HLA alleles, especially DR and DQ, strongly co-occurred, attributing TCR associations to individual alleles was difficult. Immune exposure information for the cohort was limited to CMV serostatus. Presence/absence analyses assumed roughly uniform sequencing depth across donors, an assumption that may not hold. Correlated functional status among segregating V segments might reflect linkage disequilibrium, but an unknown experimental factor could not be ruled out. The study listed around 160 TCR beta chains as associated with cytomegalovirus. Over 15 rarely observed V segments, including chromosome 9 orphons, were excluded from the earlier analysis of a few hundred of the donors because counts were too low. A further reported finding was that TCR beta sequences accurately predicted the HLA-A and HLA-B alleles for most subjects in the first cohort. A later genetic analysis reported fewer N-insertions in productive TCRs among donors in an Asian-associated ancestry cluster than the 666-donor mean. Across donors, most TCR sequences were observed very rarely, whereas some public TCRs were present in many individuals. In a later genetic analysis, a missense DCLRE1C variant was associated with V-gene and J-gene trimming of TCR beta chains, and the association was replicated in an independent cohort. The classifier was reported to diagnose cytomegalovirus status with high specificity and sensitivity in both the original cohort and the validation cohort. In a later analysis, HLA-associated TCR beta chains showed more clonal expansion and lower generation probabilities than non-associated chains that were equally common. A later analysis found that TCR association rates varied across HLA loci, with DRB1 alleles showing the most associated TCRs and HLA-C alleles the fewest. Three of the identified cytomegalovirus-associated TCR beta chains were confirmed in vitro to be specific for cytomegalovirus antigens. A later analysis reported that several top co-occurrence clusters appeared linked to parvovirus B19, influenza, CMV and Epstein-Barr virus. The sequencing pipeline was judged likely to have produced a cluster of highly shared sequence variants as a technical artifact. In an earlier analysis of some 640 of the donors, most TCR beta V segments were observed in productive rearrangements about 87% or about 30% of the time, broadly matching IMGT annotations.

To prepare the library, the immunoSEQ multiplex PCR assay was applied. The multiplex PCR relied on a mix of 60 forward primers for TCR Vbeta segments and 13 reverse primers for TCR Jbeta segments. The CDR3 region of rearranged TCR beta genes was amplified from genomic DNA with a multiplex PCR assay. The Illumina HiSeq System was used to sequence the amplified TCR beta libraries as 87-base-pair reads. The original pipeline was this. A later analysis counted tens of millions of unique TCR beta chains across the 666 repertoires, and approximately 11 million of these chains were shared by at least two donors. Raw reads were error-corrected and collapsed into unique sequences with a nearest-neighbor algorithm that merged closely related sequences to remove PCR and sequencing errors. V, D and J gene segments were assigned by aligning CDR3 sequences to IMGT reference sequences. For a sequence to be retained, a match of at least six nucleotides to both a V gene segment and a J gene segment was required. A rearrangement counted as productive if the CDR3 had no stop codons and remained in frame with V and J, and every other rearrangement counted as non-productive. CDR3 was defined by IMGT convention, running from the second conserved V-encoded cysteine to the conserved J-encoded phenylalanine. In an earlier analysis of around 600 of the donors, sequences lacking an unambiguous match to a single V gene segment were excluded. In an earlier analysis of 587 of the donors, V segments were called functional above 56.7% productive rearrangements and were called segregating when the between-donor standard deviation exceeded 5%. A statistical classification framework was built for diagnosing cytomegalovirus status from the catalog of TCR beta chain sequences. In a later analysis, V and J genes were assigned by comparing TCR nucleotide sequences against IMGT/GENE-DB human TR gene sequences. The TCRdist pipeline was used in a later analysis to assign CDR3 sequences and most-parsimonious VDJ recombination scenarios. In a later analysis, every TCR beta chain was defined by the combination of its CDR3 amino acid sequence and its V-gene family, and reads without a unique V-gene family were dropped. A later analysis removed several hundred highly shared, low-generation-probability nucleotide sequences to deal with suspected cross-contamination and a sequencing artifact. In a later analysis, a clonal expansion index was calculated for each public chain from normalized within-repertoire ranks of inferred template counts. Generation probabilities in a later analysis came from a VDJ recombination model fitted to out-of-frame rearrangements, and those results were checked against IGoR. In a later analysis, TCR-TCR, TCR-HLA and TCR-CMV co-occurrence was scored with hypergeometric tests, and a repertoire-size bias correction was applied to TCR pairs. To estimate false discovery rates, a later analysis permuted the HLA or CMV assignments 20 times. In a later analysis, co-occurring TCRs were grouped using DBSCAN, with TCRdist sequence similarity added in when clustering inside HLA-allele-positive subsets. Repertoires with fewer than 30,000 or more than 120,000 public chains were left out of co-occurrence clustering, as were a handful of repertoires with anomalous nucleotide sharing. TCRdb took over this immuneACCESS table, retaining in-frame rearrangements with V and J assigned. Such tables are incomplete; in checked studies, under half of the missing clones stem from an unresolved V gene, and the remainder is unexplained. V and J calls and clone size are given by that table; D and trimming were obtained from the DNA. A total of fewer than 110,000 clones appear in this sample, 60% to 75% of them only once. The ten largest clones add up to 10% of the sample.

At the junction V is shortened by 1 base and J by 5 bases, with 7 bases in between. Looking up the germline V gene yields CDR1 SGHTA and CDR2 FQGTGA. There are 13 amino acids in the CDR3, from cysteine to phenylalanine inclusive. The DNA shown is the 39-base CDR3, in frame from base 1. The sequenced material came from PBMCs. This receptor was identified in a man between 50 and 59 years old in good health and CMV-seronegative. The rearrangement combines TRBV7-3 with TRBJ2-3; no D segment can be confidently identified. CDR3 sequence: CASSLSWRDTQYF. The DNA sequence is TGTGCCAGCAGCTTAAGTTGGAGAGATACGCAGTATTTT.